The 15 T cell receptor beta chains given below trace back to one sample, sequenced in a study of T and B cells in COVID-19 patients. Multiplex PCR with BIOMED2 TRB-A/B primer pools amplified TRB rearrangements. MiXCR was run by TCRdb on the multiplex PCR reads, yielding one entry per CDR3 protein. The sample shows approximately 15,000 distinct CDR3 sequences, more than 25% of them seen only once. TRB was amplified from about 250-500 ng of blood genomic DNA. Sequencing input: blood. Receptor source: a human donor who had recovered from COVID-19.

In this sample, this clonotype turned up a few times. This chain uses TRBV7-6 with TRBJ2-7; no definite D call. Germline CDR1 reads SGHVS; CDR2 reads FNYEAQ. This CDR3 contains 13 residues. Deletions cut 2 bases from V and 5 bases from J, with 10 bases between. CDR3 residues: CASSLKSSDEQYF. For the CDR3, the DNA is TGTGCCAGCAGCTTAAAGTCTTCGGACGAGCAGTACTTC.

By frequency in the sample, this clonotype is medium-sized (0.01 to 0.1%). This chain joins TRBV29-1 and TRBJ2-1, with no clear D. The V gene lost 1 base and the J gene lost 6 bases, with 7 bases spanning the gap. Per the germline V gene, CDR1 is SQVTM and CDR2 is ANQGSEA. The CDR3 runs to 12 residues. In DNA form, the CDR3 reads TGCAGCGTTGAAGTACGATTCAATGAGCAGTTCTTC. This encodes CSVEVRFNEQFF.

This clonotype was picked up many times. The genes are TRBV6-5 and TRBJ1-6; D gene ambiguous. Looked up from germline, CDR1 is MNHEY and CDR2 is SVGAGI. Deletions cut 6 bases from V and 7 bases from J, with 13 bases between. The length of the CDR3 is 14 residues. The CDR3 coding sequence is TGTGCCAGCAGCTTTGGGCCGAAAAATTCACCCCTCCACTTT. Translated: CASSFGPKNSPLHF.

This clonotype was seen a few times. V and J are TRBV18 and TRBJ1-2, with D tentatively TRBD1 (5 bases). The CDR3 covers 13 residues. Trimming removed 4 bases at V and 7 bases at J, with 13 bases between. Germline V gene lookup returns CDR1 KGHSH and CDR2 LQKENI. This CDR3 is CASSLQGQRGYTF. The CDR3, as DNA: TGTGCCAGCTCACTGCAGGGCCAGCGTGGCTACACCTTC.

Concerning this clonotype itself: A read error may account for a junction end that differs from germline. The chain recombines TRBV24-1 with TRBJ2-3; D gene uncertain. Per germline, CDR1 KGHDR and CDR2 SFDVKD. This CDR3 has 13 amino acids. The CDR3 loop is CAASDFGPDTQYF. The CDR3 coding sequence is TGTGCCGCCAGTGATTTCGGGCCCGATACGCAGTATTTT.

This rearrangement joins TRBV29-1 to TRBJ2-3; tentatively, D is TRBD2 (5 bases). The CDR3 has 11 amino acids. Germline V gene lookup returns CDR1 SQVTM and CDR2 ANQGSEA. V shed 5 bases and J shed 11 bases, with 14 bases lying between them. CDR3 region: CSVRGRGGQYF. Here the CDR3 DNA reads TGCAGCGTTCGAGGGCGAGGTGGGCAGTATTTT.

This clonotype came up a few times. This chain connects TRBV5-1 to TRBJ2-5, with D possibly being TRBD1 or TRBD2 (5 bases each). V was cut by 3 bases and J by 1 base, with 16 bases left in between. Germline values: CDR1 SGHRS, CDR2 YFSETQ. The CDR3 is made up of 16 amino acids. CDR3 DNA sequence: TGCGCCAGCAGCTCTGGGACGCCGGCATCCCAAGAGACCCAGTACTTC. It yields the protein CASSSGTPASQETQYF.

This clonotype rates as medium-sized. V usage is TRBV19 and J usage is TRBJ2-7; 8 bases agree with TRBD1. This CDR3 spans 16 amino acids. The germline gives CDR1 LNHDA, CDR2 SQIVND (reference sequence). The J segment lost 2 bases and the V segment lost 3 bases, leaving 9 bases of the junction unmatched. The CDR3 nucleotides are TGTGCCAGTAGTATTGGGAGGACAGGGAACACCTACGAGCAGTACTTC. This codes for CASSIGRTGNTYEQYF.

The chain carries TRBV27 and TRBJ2-4; 8 bases agree with TRBD2. Germline values: CDR1 MNHEY, CDR2 SMNVEV (reference sequence). J was trimmed by 5 bases and V by 5 bases; bases with no gene match: 11. The CDR3 sequence is 16 residues long. The CDR3 here is CASSPYSGTRENIQYF. The CDR3 nucleotides are TGTGCCAGCAGTCCCTATTCCGGGACTAGAGAAAACATTCAGTACTTC.

The CDR3 coding sequence is TGTGCCAGCAGCTTGGCCCGGGACAGTTGGCCCTACGAGCAGTACTTC. This gives the protein CASSLARDSWPYEQYF. The chain joins TRBV5-6 to TRBJ2-7; the match to TRBD1 covers 7 bases. V lost 0 bases, J lost 2 bases, and 8 bases stayed unmatched. The CDR3 length is 16 residues. Germline assignment: CDR1 SGHDT and CDR2 YYEEEE.

In the case of this clonotype: Just one base apart from a much larger clone, this may be a read error. The J gene is TRBJ2-3, the V gene TRBV7-6, with D perhaps TRBD1 or TRBD2 (5 bases each). Germline V gene sequence: CDR1 SGHVS, CDR2 FNYEAQ. The CDR3 loop spans 15 amino acids. CDR3 sequence (DNA): TGTGCCAGCAGCTTACAGGGACCACCACTGGATAGGCAGTATTTT. Translation gives CASSLQGPPLDRQYF.

The J gene is TRBJ1-2, the V gene TRBV7-2; D remains unclear. V was shortened by 1 base and J by 8 bases, with 8 bases between the two germline ends. This CDR3 contains 12 residues. Germline CDR1 and CDR2: SGHTA and FQGNSA. The CDR3 region has the DNA TGTGCCAGCAGCTTAGTGAGAGAGGGCTACACCTTC. The encoded protein is CASSLVREGYTF.

By frequency in the sample, this clonotype is large. V usage is TRBV29-1 and J usage is TRBJ2-2; tentative D call: TRBD1 (5 bases). This CDR3 spans 12 amino acids. Deletions cut 4 bases from V and 6 bases from J, with 9 bases between. CDR1 is SQVTM and CDR2 is ANQGSEA in the germline V gene. The CDR3 region has the DNA TGCAGCGTTGTAGGGGCGGCCGGGGAGCTGTTTTTT. Its translation: CSVVGAAGELFF.

This chain connects TRBV5-1 to TRBJ2-3; D not resolved. V dropped 2 bases and J dropped 0 bases, with 10 bases sitting between them. Germline assignment: CDR1 SGHRS and CDR2 YFSETQ. The CDR3 runs 15 residues. The CDR3: CASSLAFPSTDTQYF. CDR3 sequence (DNA): TGCGCCAGCAGCTTAGCGTTTCCTAGCACAGATACGCAGTATTTT.

This clonotype is medium-sized. The chain combines TRBV6-5 with TRBJ2-7; tentative D call: TRBD2 (5 bases). Germline V lookup: CDR1 MNHEY, CDR2 SVGAGI. Trimming took off 2 bases at V and 3 bases at J, with 8 bases between the two ends. CDR3 size: 13 residues. DNA of the CDR3: TGTGCCAGCAGTTACAACCGGGACTACGAGCAGTACTTC. It codes for CASSYNRDYEQYF.